This paragraph reports one T cell receptor beta chain. This sample stems from a study of blood T cell repertoires in COVID-19. Study information: Some COVID-19 samples were acute and others convalescent; all came from the United States, Italy and Spain.

In the original processing: Amplification from reference gene primers served as the basis for estimated nucleated cell counts. TCRdb's table, derived via immunoSEQ multiplex PCR, lists solely in-frame clones and lacks some. V and J calls and clone size are those listed in that table; D and trimming were worked out from the DNA. The sample records about 360,000 clones, approximately 86% being singletons. Seattle patients were enrolled during active infection and followed longitudinally. This receptor was obtained from a woman aged 60-75 years with COVID-19, enrolled during active disease. Sequencing was done on a sample of peripheral blood.

In nucleotides, the CDR3 is TGTGCCAGCAGCGCTGGGACAGGGGGCGCTTATGGTGAAGCTTTCTTT. This translates into CASSAGTGGAYGEAFF. V and J are TRBV5-4 and TRBJ1-1; 12 bases are shared with TRBD1. Germline V lookup: CDR1 SGHNT, CDR2 YYREEE (reference sequence). Trimming took 4 bases from V and 7 from J; bases not matched to a gene: 11. The CDR3 runs to 16 residues.